Sequencing of this TCR beta chain was carried out in a study of CD8 T cells in Susac syndrome (dated by TCRdb to between 2018 and 2020). For context, the study as a whole: Of the Susac syndrome patients who were sequenced, six had clinically active disease and roughly eight were in clinical remission. At blood withdrawal, Susac syndrome patients were either therapy-naive, taking corticosteroids (in some cases with IVIg as well), or taking IVIg alone. Repertoire sequencing was used to test whether CD8+ T cell activation and differentiation in Susac syndrome was antigen driven. Points the paper makes about the study in general: In the CD4+ T cell repertoire of Susac syndrome patients, clonal expansion was not detected. The study acknowledged that relatively few individuals were included in the TCR sequencing and HLA analysis.

RNA was extracted with the RNeasy kit and 0.5 to 1 ug was reverse transcribed using random hexamers. The immunoSEQ multiplex PCR assay, covering 54 Vbeta and 13 Jbeta segments, was used to amplify TCR beta CDR3 regions. PCR amplification bias was corrected by using a synthetic template baseline for primer optimization and computational correction. The study's processing was this. Reads were annotated to V, D and J genes per IMGT and analyzed with immunoSEQ Analyzer, keeping only productive sequences. Clonality was computed as one minus Shannon entropy normalized by log2 of the number of productive unique sequences. For each patient and control, public and private clones were evaluated among the 100 most prevalent clones. Susac-specific clones were defined as absent from healthy and MS cohorts, about 1,100 published viral clones and other ImmuneACCESS disease sequences. TCRdb handled the public reads itself, with Q25 trimming in fastp and clone calling in MiXCR, and kept productive beta chains. Rows with one shared CDR3 protein collapse into an entry with the most common genes and DNA. V and J calls and clone size were set by TCRdb, not the authors. The sample table contains approximately 210,000 distinct CDR3 sequences; only one count was recorded for about 94% of them. About 0.15% of the sample comes from the top ten.

Per the germline V gene, SGDLS is the CDR1 and YYNGEE is the CDR2. Including cysteine and phenylalanine, the CDR3 has 16 amino acids. Of all the DNA, just the CDR3 is kept, 48 bases in frame from base 1. V lost 0 bases and J lost 0 bases; the stretch between them is 9 bases long. As concerns this clonotype: What antigen it recognizes has not been identified. No base quality values were provided; no much bigger clone lies one nucleotide off.

High-throughput TCR beta sequencing profiled peripheral blood CD8+ and CD4+ T cells from healthy donors, Susac syndrome patients and multiple sclerosis patients. The Susac syndrome patients fulfilled recently defined diagnostic criteria for either definite or probable disease. Bulk CD8+ and CD4+ T cells were purified by magnetic negative isolation, while CD8+ TEMRA cells were enriched using FACS. Blood was collected in EDTA tubes and processed within 24 hours, with PBMCs isolated through density gradient centrifugation. PBMCs intended for TCR sequencing were cryopreserved in liquid nitrogen and thawed later in a water bath at 37 degrees C. A purity of at least 90% was achieved for sorted or isolated CD4+, CD8+ and CD8+ TEMRA cells.

The rearranged chain carries TRBV9 and TRBJ2-2; there is no confident call for the D gene. The TCR sequence derives from a human donor with Susac syndrome. Input material: CD4+ T cells from PBMCs. The encoded CDR3 is CASSVVSSANTGELFF. DNA sequence: TGTGCCAGCAGCGTAGTTAGTTCTGCGAACACCGGGGAGCTGTTTTTT.